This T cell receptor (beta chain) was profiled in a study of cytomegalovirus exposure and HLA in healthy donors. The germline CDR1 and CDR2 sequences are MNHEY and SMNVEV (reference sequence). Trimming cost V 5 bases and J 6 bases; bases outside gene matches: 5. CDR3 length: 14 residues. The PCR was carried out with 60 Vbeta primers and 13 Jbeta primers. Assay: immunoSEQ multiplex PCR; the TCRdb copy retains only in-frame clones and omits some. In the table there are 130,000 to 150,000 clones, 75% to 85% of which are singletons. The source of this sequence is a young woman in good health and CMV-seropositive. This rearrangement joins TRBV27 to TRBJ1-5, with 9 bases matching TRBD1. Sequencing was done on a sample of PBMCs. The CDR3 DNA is TGTGCCAGCAGTCGTGGACAGGGGAGTCAGCCCCAGCATTTT. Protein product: CASSRGQGSQPQHF.